This T cell receptor beta chain was sequenced in a study of blood T cells in healthy people across ages. For the second PCR, which ran for roughly 7 to 11 cycles, a sample-barcoded 5' primer and a J-beta primer mix were used. TCRdb recomputed calls from the 5' RACE reads with MiXCR, one row per CDR3 protein. This table has some 710,000 distinct CDR3 sequences, about 45% appearing once. V was cut by 0 bases and J by 0 bases, with 9 bases left in between. Germline CDR1 reads MNHNY; CDR2 reads SVGAGI (reference sequence). This CDR3 has 17 residues. The sequencing sample was made of blood. The TCR sequence derives from a man of 80 years or more in good health. J is TRBJ2-6 and V is TRBV6-6, with unresolved D. CDR3 amino acids: CASSYSPQFSGANVLTF. The DNA for the CDR3 is TGTGCCAGCAGTTACTCCCCACAATTCTCTGGGGCCAACGTCCTGACTTTC.